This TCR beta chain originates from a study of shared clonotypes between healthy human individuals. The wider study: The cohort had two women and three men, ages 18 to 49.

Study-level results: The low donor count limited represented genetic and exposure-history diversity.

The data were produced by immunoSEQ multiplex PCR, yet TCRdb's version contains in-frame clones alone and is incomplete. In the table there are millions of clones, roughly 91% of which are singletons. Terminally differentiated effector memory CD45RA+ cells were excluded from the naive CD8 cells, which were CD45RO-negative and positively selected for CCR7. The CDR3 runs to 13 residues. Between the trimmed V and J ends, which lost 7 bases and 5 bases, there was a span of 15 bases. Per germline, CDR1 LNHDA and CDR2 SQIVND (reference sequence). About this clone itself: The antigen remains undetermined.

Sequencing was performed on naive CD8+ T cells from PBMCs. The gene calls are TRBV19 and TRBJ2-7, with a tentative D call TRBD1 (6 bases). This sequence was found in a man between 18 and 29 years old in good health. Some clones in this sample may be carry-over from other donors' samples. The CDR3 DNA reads TGTGCCAGTACACGTGGGGGCACTAACGAGCAGTACTTC. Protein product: CASTRGGTNEQYF.